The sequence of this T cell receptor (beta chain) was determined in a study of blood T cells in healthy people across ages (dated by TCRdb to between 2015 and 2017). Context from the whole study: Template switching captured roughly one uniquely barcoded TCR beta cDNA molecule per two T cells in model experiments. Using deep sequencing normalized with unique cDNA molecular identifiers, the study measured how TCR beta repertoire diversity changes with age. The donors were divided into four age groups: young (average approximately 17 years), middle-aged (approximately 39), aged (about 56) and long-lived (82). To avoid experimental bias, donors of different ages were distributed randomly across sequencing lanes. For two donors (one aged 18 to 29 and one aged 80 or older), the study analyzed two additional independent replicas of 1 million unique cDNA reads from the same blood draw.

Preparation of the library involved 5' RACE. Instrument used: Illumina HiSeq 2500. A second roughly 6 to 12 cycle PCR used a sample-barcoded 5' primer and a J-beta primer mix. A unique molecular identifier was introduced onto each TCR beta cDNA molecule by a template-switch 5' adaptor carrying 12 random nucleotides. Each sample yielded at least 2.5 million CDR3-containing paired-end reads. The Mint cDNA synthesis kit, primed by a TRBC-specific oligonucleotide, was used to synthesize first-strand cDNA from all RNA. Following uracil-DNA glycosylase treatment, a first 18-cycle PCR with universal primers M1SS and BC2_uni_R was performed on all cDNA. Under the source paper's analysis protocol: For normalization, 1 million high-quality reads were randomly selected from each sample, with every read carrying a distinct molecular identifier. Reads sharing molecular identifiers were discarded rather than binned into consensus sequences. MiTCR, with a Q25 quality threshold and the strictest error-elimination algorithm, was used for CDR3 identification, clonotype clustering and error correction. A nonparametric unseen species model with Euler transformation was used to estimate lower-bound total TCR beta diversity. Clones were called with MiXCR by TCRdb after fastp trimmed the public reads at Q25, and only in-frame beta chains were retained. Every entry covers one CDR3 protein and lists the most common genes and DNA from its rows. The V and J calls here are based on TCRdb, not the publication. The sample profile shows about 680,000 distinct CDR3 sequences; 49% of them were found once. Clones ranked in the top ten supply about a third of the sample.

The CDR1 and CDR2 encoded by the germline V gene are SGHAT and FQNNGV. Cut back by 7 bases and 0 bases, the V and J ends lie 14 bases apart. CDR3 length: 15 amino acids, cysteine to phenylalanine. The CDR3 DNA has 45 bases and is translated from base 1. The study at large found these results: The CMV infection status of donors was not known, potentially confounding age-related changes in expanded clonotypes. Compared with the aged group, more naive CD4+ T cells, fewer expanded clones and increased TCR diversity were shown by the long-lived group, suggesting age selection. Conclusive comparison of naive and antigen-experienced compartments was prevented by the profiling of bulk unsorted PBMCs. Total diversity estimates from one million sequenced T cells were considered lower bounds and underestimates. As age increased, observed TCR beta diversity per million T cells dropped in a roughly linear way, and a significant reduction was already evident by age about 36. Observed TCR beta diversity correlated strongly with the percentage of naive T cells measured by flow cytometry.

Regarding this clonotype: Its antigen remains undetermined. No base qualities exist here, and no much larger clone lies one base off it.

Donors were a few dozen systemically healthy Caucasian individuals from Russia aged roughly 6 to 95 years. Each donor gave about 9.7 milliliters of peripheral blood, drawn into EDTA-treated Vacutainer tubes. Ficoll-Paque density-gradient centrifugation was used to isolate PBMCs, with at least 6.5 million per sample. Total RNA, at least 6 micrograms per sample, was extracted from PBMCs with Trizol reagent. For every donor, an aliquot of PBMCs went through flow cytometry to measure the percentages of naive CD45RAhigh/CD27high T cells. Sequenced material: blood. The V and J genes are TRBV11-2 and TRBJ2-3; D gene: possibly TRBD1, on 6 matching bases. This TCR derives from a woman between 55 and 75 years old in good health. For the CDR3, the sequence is CASTEGQLSTDTQYF. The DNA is TGTGCCAGCACCGAAGGACAGCTAAGCACAGATACGCAGTATTTT.